Following are 22 T cell receptor beta chains from one sample sequenced in a study of T cell responses to AZD1222 COVID-19 vaccine. Generated by immunoSEQ multiplex PCR, the TCRdb table keeps only in-frame clones and is missing some. The data hold tens of thousands of clones, with about 78% observed a single time. The source was peripheral blood, collected 28 days after the second AZD1222 dose. The receptors originated from an adult who received the AZD1222 COVID-19 vaccine.

CDR3 nucleotide sequence: TGTGCCAGCTCAGACACCGTCCTACCCAACAATGAGCAGTTCTTC. Amino acids: CASSDTVLPNNEQFF. The rearrangement joins TRBV18 to TRBJ2-1; no clear D. V lost 5 bases and J lost 5, with 16 bases in between. The CDR3 has 15 residues. The germline CDR1 and CDR2 sequences are KGHSH and LQKENI.

The chain recombines TRBV29-1 with TRBJ2-4; 8 nucleotides agree with TRBD1. This CDR3 has 15 residues. After removal of 5 bases from V and 5 bases from J, the junction contained 11 bases not matched to a gene. From germline, CDR1 is SQVTM and CDR2 ANQGSEA. CDR3 in DNA: TGCAGCGTTTCTAGTACAGGGGGTATGGAAAACATTCAGTACTTC. Its translation: CSVSSTGGMENIQYF. The complete variable domain, with remaining parts taken from reference TRBV29-1 and TRBJ2-4, reads SAVISQKPSRDICQRGTSLTIQCQVDSQVTMMFWYRQQPGQSLTLIATANQGSEATYESGFVIDKFPISRPNLTFSTLTVSNMSPEDSSIYLCSVSSTGGMENIQYFGAGTRLSVL.

This clone was seen a few times. This sequence joins TRBV24-1 and TRBJ2-2, with D perhaps TRBD2 (7 bases). This CDR3 spans 16 amino acids. Between the trimmed V and J ends, which lost 5 bases and 1 base, there was a span of 13 bases. Per the germline V gene, CDR1 is KGHDR and CDR2 is SFDVKD. The CDR3 DNA is TGTGCCACCAGTGGTCCGGGGGGCTTGAACACCGGGGAGCTGTTTTTT. It specifies CATSGPGGLNTGELFF.

The chain uses TRBV27 and TRBJ1-2; TRBD1 matches at 10 bases. Per the germline V gene, CDR1 is MNHEY and CDR2 is SMNVEV (reference sequence). V lost 6 bases to trimming and J lost 2 bases; unmatched junction nucleotides: 6. This CDR3 comprises 15 residues. In nucleotides, the CDR3 is TGTGCCAGCAGGCCCCGGACAGGGGGGAACTATGGCTACACCTTC. This encodes CASRPRTGGNYGYTF.

The chain couples TRBV7-8 to TRBJ2-7; the match to TRBD2 covers 12 bases. V lost 1 base to trimming and J lost 0 bases; unmatched junction nucleotides: 16. The CDR3 covers 21 residues. Germline loops: CDR1 SGHVS, CDR2 FQNEAQ. Here the CDR3 DNA reads TGTGCCAGCAGCTTAGTCCGTTTCCGGACTAGCGGGAACCAACCCTCCTACGAGCAGTACTTC. Translating gives CASSLVRFRTSGNQPSYEQYF.

This chain connects TRBV7-6 to TRBJ1-4; 7 bases are shared with TRBD1. V dropped 4 bases and J dropped 8; count of bases not matched to a gene: 16. Germline V CDR1 and CDR2: SGHVS, FNYEAQ. The CDR3 runs to 17 residues. The CDR3 region has the DNA TGTGCCAGCAGCTCTACCCAGACAGGGTTCAAAGGCGAAAAACTGTTTTTT. Encoded protein: CASSSTQTGFKGEKLFF.

V is TRBV2 and J is TRBJ1-1, with TRBD1 matching over 7 bases. The CDR3 is 16 amino acids. Germline values: CDR1 SNHLY, CDR2 FYNNEI. V trimming: 3 bases; J trimming: 3 bases; junction bases outside the gene matches: 10. The CDR3 sequence: CASSDEFLGTDTEAFF. The CDR3 DNA is TGTGCCAGCAGTGACGAATTTTTAGGGACAGACACTGAAGCTTTCTTT.

This clone was counted a few times. The J gene is TRBJ2-2, the V gene TRBV21-1; TRBD2, the D gene given by the table, was not confirmed from the DNA. TRBV21-1 is labeled a pseudogene. CDR3 length: 13 residues. CDR3 bases: TGTGCCCGTATGAGGATCTTCACCGGGGAGCTGTTTTTT. Its translation: CARMRIFTGELFF.

This clone was observed a handful of times. V usage is TRBV7-2 and J usage is TRBJ2-7, with a tentative D call TRBD1 (6 bases). V lost 5 bases and J lost 3, with 14 bases in between. Germline CDR1 reads SGHTA; CDR2 reads FQGNSA. The CDR3 covers 14 residues. The CDR3 DNA sequence: TGTGCCAGCAGCCCGTCCCGGGACAACTACGAGCAGTACTTC. Amino acid sequence: CASSPSRDNYEQYF. The whole variable domain, remainder taken from reference TRBV7-2 and TRBJ2-7, is GAGVSQSPSNKVTEKGKDVELRCDPISGHTALYWYRQSLGQGLEFLIYFQGNSAPDKSGLPSDRFSAERTGGSVSTLTIQRTQQEDSAVYLCASSPSRDNYEQYFGPGTRLTVT.

The rearrangement links TRBV7-8 to TRBJ2-1, with 7 bases that match TRBD2. With 5 bases clipped from V and 7 bases from J, the junction kept 11 bases outside the gene matches. Germline CDR1 reads SGHVS; CDR2 reads FQNEAQ. This CDR3 has 15 residues. DNA of the CDR3: TGTGCCAGCAGCCCAGAATGGCGGGAGATGAATGAGCAGTTCTTC. Its translation: CASSPEWREMNEQFF.

The V and J genes are TRBV28 and TRBJ2-2, with a weak D call TRBD2 (6 bases). The V gene lost 6 bases and the J gene lost 6 bases, with 17 bases spanning the gap. From germline, CDR1 is MDHEN and CDR2 SYDVKM. This CDR3 has 15 residues. The CDR3 spells CASSYSRRGPGELFF. The CDR3, as DNA: TGTGCCAGCAGCTATTCCCGGCGGGGTCCCGGGGAGCTGTTTTTT.

The J gene is TRBJ1-3, the V gene TRBV11-2; no firm D call. V was cut by 0 bases and J by 0 bases, with 6 bases left in between. Germline CDR1 SGHAT, CDR2 FQNNGV. The CDR3 loop spans 15 amino acids. The CDR3 coding sequence is TGTGCCAGCAGCTTAGATGTCTACTCTGGAAACACCATATATTTT. It is translated as CASSLDVYSGNTIYF.

This chain uses TRBV27 with TRBJ2-3; D is perhaps TRBD1 (6 bases). V was shortened by 8 bases and J by 4 bases, with 19 bases between the two germline ends. This CDR3 has 15 amino acids. Germline values: CDR1 MNHEY, CDR2 SMNVEV (reference sequence). The CDR3 region is CASGPHRERADTQYF. In DNA, the CDR3 is TGTGCCAGCGGACCCCACAGGGAACGTGCAGATACGCAGTATTTT.

The gene calls are TRBV7-2 and TRBJ2-3; 9 positions match TRBD2. CDR1 and CDR2 from the germline V gene are SGHTA and FQGNSA. Losses at the gene ends were 0 bases for V and 6 bases for J; bases not matched to a gene: 4. This CDR3 spans 15 amino acids. DNA of the CDR3: TGTGCCAGCAGCTTAGCGCTCAGCGGGGGGGATACGCAGTATTTT. The encoded protein is CASSLALSGGDTQYF.

The V and J genes are TRBV28 and TRBJ1-1; tentative D call: TRBD1 (5 bases). CDR3 length: 14 amino acids. Trimming left V 5 bases short and J 6 bases short, with 16 bases between. Germline lookup yields CDR1 MDHEN and CDR2 SYDVKM. The CDR3 protein is CASSRDWGPPEAFF. The CDR3, as DNA: TGTGCCAGCAGTCGGGACTGGGGCCCCCCTGAAGCTTTCTTT.

V and J are TRBV28 and TRBJ2-1; TRBD2 matches at 10 bases. The V gene's germline CDR1 is MDHEN and CDR2 SYDVKM. This CDR3 comprises 16 residues. Trimming removed 5 bases from V and 6 bases from J; junction bases left unmatched: 10. The CDR3 DNA follows: TGTGCCAGCAGTCTTGCGGCGGCTAGCGGGAGCAATGAGCAGTTCTTC. This encodes CASSLAAASGSNEQFF.

This clone showed up just a few times. This chain links TRBV27 with TRBJ2-5, with D possibly being TRBD1 (5 bases). Germline CDR1 reads MNHEY; CDR2 reads SMNVEV (reference sequence). The CDR3 extends over 15 amino acids. V was shortened by 2 bases and J by 2 bases, with 12 bases between the two germline ends. Here the CDR3 DNA reads TGTGCCAGCAGTTTAAAGTCAGGGTGGCAAGAGACCCAGTACTTC. Its translation is CASSLKSGWQETQYF.

This chain connects TRBV28 to TRBJ2-1; D remains unclear. This CDR3 contains 15 residues. V lost 4 bases and J 5 bases, leaving 15 bases between the germline ends. CDR1 and CDR2 (germline): MDHEN, SYDVKM. This CDR3 reads CASSSPGQNNNEQFF. In nucleotides, the CDR3 is TGTGCCAGCAGTTCCCCAGGCCAGAATAACAATGAGCAGTTCTTC.

The V gene is TRBV2, the J gene TRBJ2-1; D is possibly TRBD1 (5 bases). The V and J ends lost 8 bases and 8 bases respectively, with 16 bases between them. From germline, CDR1 is SNHLY and CDR2 FYNNEI. The CDR3 sequence is 13 residues long. The CDR3 region is CASWGDTAHEQFF. CDR3 DNA: TGTGCCAGCTGGGGCGACACCGCCCATGAGCAGTTCTTC.

The chain carries TRBV18 and TRBJ2-1; perhaps D is TRBD1 or TRBD2 (5 bases each). The CDR3 extends over 15 amino acids. Germline values: CDR1 KGHSH, CDR2 LQKENI. With 2 bases removed from V and 8 bases from J, the gap between germline ends came to 16 bases. CDR3 sequence reads: CASSPRGAGYDEQFF. Here the CDR3 DNA reads TGTGCCAGCTCACCAAGAGGGGCAGGTTATGATGAGCAGTTCTTC.

In regard to this clone: This probably arose from a read error, given a far larger clone one base away. DNA of the CDR3: TGTGCCAGCGCGGGGGGGAACACAGATACGCAGTATTTT. As protein: CASAGGNTDTQYF. This rearrangement joins TRBV5-6 to TRBJ2-3, with 9 bases that match TRBD2. The germline V gene has CDR1 SGHDT and CDR2 YYEEEE. With V trimmed by 7 bases and J by 2 bases, 2 bases remained unmatched. CDR3 length equals 13 residues.

There are a few counts of this clone. The chain is built from TRBV11-2 and TRBJ1-2, with D unresolved. Germline loops: CDR1 SGHAT, CDR2 FQNNGV. V was cut by 0 bases and J by 4 bases, with 15 bases left in between. The CDR3 sequence is 16 residues long. The DNA of the CDR3 is TGTGCCAGCAGCTTAGAAGTCTTCGCAGGCGGCTATGGCTACACCTTC. Its protein is CASSLEVFAGGYGYTF.